The TCR beta chain described here comes from a study of cytomegalovirus exposure and HLA in healthy donors. On the study more broadly: In an earlier analysis, 90 million to 130 million unique TCR beta sequences were found from some 180 million T cells. Findings and limits, study-wide: Later work found most CMV-associated TCR beta chains apparently HLA-restricted. In vitro assays verified that three CMV-associated chains recognized CMV antigens specifically.

The PCR ran on 60 Vbeta and 13 Jbeta primers. Measured with immunoSEQ multiplex PCR; TCRdb has only the in-frame clones, and not every one. Among around 190,000 clones listed, about 9% were seen once. V was shortened by 6 bases and J by 0 bases, with 13 bases between the two germline ends. Germline loops: CDR1 SGDLS, CDR2 YYNGEE. CDR3 length equals 15 residues. A remark on this clone: No antigen is known for it.

The chain recombines TRBV9 with TRBJ1-3; D is ambiguous. Material for sequencing was PBMCs. The sequence was collected from a woman aged 25 to 39 in good health and CMV-seropositive. The CDR3 nucleotides are TGTGCCAGCACGTCCGGGTCTATCTCTGGAAACACCATATATTTT. Translating it yields CASTSGSISGNTIYF.